The following is a T cell receptor (beta chain) sequence with its context. Here immunoSEQ multiplex PCR was the method, and the copy in TCRdb shows in-frame clones only, minus some. The sample includes approximately 470,000 clones, roughly 80% of them seen just once. Germline CDR1 LGHNA, CDR2 YNFKEQ. The CDR3 has 15 amino acids. V lost 0 bases and J lost 14; bases outside the gene matches: 4. The data were obtained in a study of shared clonotypes between healthy human individuals. This TCR was recovered from a woman aged 40 to 50 in good health. Some clones in this sample may be carry-over from other donors' samples. Material: PBMCs. The chain couples TRBV4-2 to TRBJ2-1; 16 positions match TRBD2. The CDR3: CASSQDPGTSGREFF. The DNA of the CDR3 is TGTGCCAGCAGCCAAGATCCCGGGACTAGCGGGAGGGAGTTCTTC.